The TCR beta chain described here comes from a study of shared clonotypes between healthy human individuals. Study background: The composition of the donors was a couple of women and a few men aged 18 to 49.

Assay: immunoSEQ multiplex PCR; the TCRdb copy retains only in-frame clones and omits some. The sample lists about 2.4 million clones; over 85% were seen once. Study results and caveats: Clonotype sharing across donors was expected to vary with sequencing depth. The diversity represented, both genetic and in exposure history, was limited by few donors.

Concerning this clone: The antigen remains unidentified.

Sequencing input: naive CD4+ T cells sorted from blood. This sample's subset: CD45RA+ positively selected. This receptor was identified in a man between 18 and 35 years old in good health.

The CDR3 nucleotides are TGTGCCTGGAGTCTAGTAGGCAGAAACACCGGGGAGCTGTTTTTT. This codes for CAWSLVGRNTGELFF. This chain links TRBV30 with TRBJ2-2; D unclear. The V end was cut by 2 bases, the J end by 2 bases, with 12 bases between. CDR3 length: 15 amino acids. Looked up from germline, CDR1 is GTSNPN and CDR2 is SVGIG (reference sequence).